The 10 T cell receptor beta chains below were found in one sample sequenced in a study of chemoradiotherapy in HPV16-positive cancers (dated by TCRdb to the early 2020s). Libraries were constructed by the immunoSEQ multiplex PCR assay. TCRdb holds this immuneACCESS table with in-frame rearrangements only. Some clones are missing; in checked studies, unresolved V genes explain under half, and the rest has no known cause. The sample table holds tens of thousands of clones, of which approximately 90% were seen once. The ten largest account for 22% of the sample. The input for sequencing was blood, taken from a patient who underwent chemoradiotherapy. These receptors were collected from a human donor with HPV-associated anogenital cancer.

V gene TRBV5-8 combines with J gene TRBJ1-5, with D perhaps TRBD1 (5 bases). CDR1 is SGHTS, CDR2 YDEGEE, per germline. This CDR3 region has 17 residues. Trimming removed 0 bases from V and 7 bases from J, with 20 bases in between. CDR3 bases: TGTGCCAGCAGCTTGGCCACGTTCCTTAGGGGAAGACAGCCCCAGCATTTT. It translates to CASSLATFLRGRQPQHF.

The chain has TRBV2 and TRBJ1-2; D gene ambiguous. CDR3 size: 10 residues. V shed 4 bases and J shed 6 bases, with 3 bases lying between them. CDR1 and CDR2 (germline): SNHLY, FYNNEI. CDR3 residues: CASSGDGYTF. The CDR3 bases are TGTGCCAGCAGTGGGGATGGCTACACCTTC.

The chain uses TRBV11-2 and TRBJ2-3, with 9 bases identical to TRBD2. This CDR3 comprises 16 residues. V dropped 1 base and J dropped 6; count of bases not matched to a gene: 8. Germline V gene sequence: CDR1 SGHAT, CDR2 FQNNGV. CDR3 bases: TGTGCCAGCAGCTTAGCGGCGGGGGGGCCTTCCGATACGCAGTATTTT. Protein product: CASSLAAGGPSDTQYF.

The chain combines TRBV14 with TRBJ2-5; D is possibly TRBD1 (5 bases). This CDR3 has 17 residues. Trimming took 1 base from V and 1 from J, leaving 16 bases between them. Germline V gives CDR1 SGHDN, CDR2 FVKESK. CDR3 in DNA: TGTGCCAGCAGCCAAGGGCGGACATATAGTGTCCAAGAGACCCAGTACTTC. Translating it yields CASSQGRTYSVQETQYF.

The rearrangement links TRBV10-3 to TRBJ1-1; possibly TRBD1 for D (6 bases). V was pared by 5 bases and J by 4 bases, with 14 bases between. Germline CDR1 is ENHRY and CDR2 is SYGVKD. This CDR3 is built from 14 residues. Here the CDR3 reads CAISTPGEATEAFF. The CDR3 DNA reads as TGTGCCATCAGTACACCAGGGGAGGCCACTGAAGCTTTCTTT.

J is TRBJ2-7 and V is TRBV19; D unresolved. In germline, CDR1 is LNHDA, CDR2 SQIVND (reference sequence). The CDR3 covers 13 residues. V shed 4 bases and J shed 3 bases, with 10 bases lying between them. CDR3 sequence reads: CASSTTFGYEQYF. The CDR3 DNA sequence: TGTGCCAGTAGTACCACTTTTGGCTACGAGCAGTACTTC.

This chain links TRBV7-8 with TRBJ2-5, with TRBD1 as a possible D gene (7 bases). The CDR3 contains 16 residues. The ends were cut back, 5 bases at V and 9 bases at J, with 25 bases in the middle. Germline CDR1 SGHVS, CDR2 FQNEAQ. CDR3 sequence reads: CASSVHSPQGEDSQYF. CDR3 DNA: TGTGCCAGCAGCGTACACTCTCCCCAGGGGGAGGACTCCCAGTACTTC.

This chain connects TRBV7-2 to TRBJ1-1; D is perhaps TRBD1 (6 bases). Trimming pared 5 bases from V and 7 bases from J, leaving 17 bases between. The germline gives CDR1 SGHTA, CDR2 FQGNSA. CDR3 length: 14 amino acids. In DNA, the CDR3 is TGTGCCAGCAGCCTCTTTACAGGGACGGGTGAAGCTTTCTTT. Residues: CASSLFTGTGEAFF.

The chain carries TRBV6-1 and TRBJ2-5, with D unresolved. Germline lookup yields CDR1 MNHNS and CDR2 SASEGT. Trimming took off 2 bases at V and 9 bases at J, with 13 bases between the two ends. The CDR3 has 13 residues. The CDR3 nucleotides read TGTGCCAGCAGTGAACCAGCCCTGAGATCCCAGTACTTC. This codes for CASSEPALRSQYF.

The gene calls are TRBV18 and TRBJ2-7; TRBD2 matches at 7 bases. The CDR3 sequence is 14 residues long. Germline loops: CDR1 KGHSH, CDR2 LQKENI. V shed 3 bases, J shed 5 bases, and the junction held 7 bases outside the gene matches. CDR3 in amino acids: CASSPGAGENEQYF. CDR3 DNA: TGTGCCAGCTCACCCGGGGCGGGAGAAAACGAGCAGTACTTC.